This T cell receptor (beta chain) originates from a study of blood T cell repertoires in COVID-19. Study as a whole: Samples taken during acute and convalescent COVID-19 were collected in the United States, Italy and Spain. Nucleic acid was either cDNA or gDNA, and it came from T cells, B-cell-depleted T cells, or PBMCs.

Authors' processing steps: The assay estimated nucleated cells by amplifying reference gene primers. Data came from immunoSEQ multiplex PCR; TCRdb stores just in-frame clones and leaves some out. V, J and clone size are those of that table, while D and trimming were read from the DNA. Of 180,000 or so clones in the sample, about 70% are singletons; the top ten hold roughly 9.4%. V trimming: 1 base; J trimming: 7 bases; junction bases outside the gene matches: 6. CDR3 length: 15 residues. Germline loops: CDR1 MNHNS, CDR2 SASEGT. Sequencing was performed on peripheral blood. The sequence derives from a woman in her forties or fifties with active or convalescent COVID-19. The chain couples TRBV6-1 to TRBJ1-4, with TRBD1 identical over 7 bases. CDR3 residues: CASSEDRQGLEKLFF. CDR3 bases: TGTGCCAGCAGTGAAGATCGACAGGGCCTTGAAAAACTGTTTTTT.